This TCR beta chain was recovered during a study of T cells in localized non-small cell lung cancer. Libraries were prepared by immunoSEQ multiplex PCR; TCRdb keeps only in-frame clonotypes and omits some of them. Altogether roughly 30,000 clones are present, approximately 90% being singletons, with the ten largest covering roughly 30%. V gave up 4 bases and J gave up 0 bases; unmatched junction bases: 7. The CDR3 sequence is 15 residues long. Per germline, CDR1 SGHRS and CDR2 YFSETQ. This TCR came from a female donor over 55 with stage I lung adenocarcinoma. This specimen consisted of peripheral blood, obtained before any cancer treatment. The rearrangement joins TRBV5-1 to TRBJ2-7, with 7 bases fitting TRBD2. This chain's CDR3 is CASSRSGTVSYEQYF. The CDR3 coding sequence is TGCGCCAGCAGCCGAAGCGGGACGGTCTCCTACGAGCAGTACTTC.